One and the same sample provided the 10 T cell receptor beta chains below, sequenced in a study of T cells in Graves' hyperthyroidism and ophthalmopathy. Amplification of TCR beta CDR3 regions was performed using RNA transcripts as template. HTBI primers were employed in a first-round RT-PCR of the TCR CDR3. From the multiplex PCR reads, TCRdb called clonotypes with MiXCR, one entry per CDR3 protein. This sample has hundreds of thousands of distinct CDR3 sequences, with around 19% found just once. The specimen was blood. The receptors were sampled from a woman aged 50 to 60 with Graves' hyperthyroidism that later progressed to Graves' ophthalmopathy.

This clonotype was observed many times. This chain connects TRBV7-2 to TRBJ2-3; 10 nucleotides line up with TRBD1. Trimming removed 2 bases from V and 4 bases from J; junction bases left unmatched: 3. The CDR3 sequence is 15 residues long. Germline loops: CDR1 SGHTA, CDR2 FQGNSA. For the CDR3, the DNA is TGTGCCAGCAGCTTACTGGGACAGGGGTCAGATACGCAGTATTTT. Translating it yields CASSLLGQGSDTQYF. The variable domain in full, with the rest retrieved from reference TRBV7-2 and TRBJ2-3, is GAGVSQSPSNKVTEKGKDVELRCDPISGHTALYWYRQSLGQGLEFLIYFQGNSAPDKSGLPSDRFSAERTGGSVSTLTIQRTQQEDSAVYLCASSLLGQGSDTQYFGPGTRLTVL.

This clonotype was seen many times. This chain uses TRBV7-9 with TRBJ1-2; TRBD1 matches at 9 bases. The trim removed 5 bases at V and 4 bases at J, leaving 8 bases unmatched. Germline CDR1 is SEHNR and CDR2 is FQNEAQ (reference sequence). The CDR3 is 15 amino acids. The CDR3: CASSPGTGLGYGYTF. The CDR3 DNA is TGTGCCAGCAGCCCGGGGACAGGGCTAGGCTATGGCTACACCTTC.

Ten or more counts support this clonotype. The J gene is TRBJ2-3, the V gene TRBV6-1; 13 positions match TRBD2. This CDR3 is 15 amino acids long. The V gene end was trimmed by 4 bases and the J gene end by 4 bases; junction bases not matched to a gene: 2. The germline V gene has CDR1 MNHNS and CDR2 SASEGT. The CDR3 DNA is TGTGCCAGCAGTGTACTAGCGGGGGGGGCAGATACGCAGTATTTT. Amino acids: CASSVLAGGADTQYF.

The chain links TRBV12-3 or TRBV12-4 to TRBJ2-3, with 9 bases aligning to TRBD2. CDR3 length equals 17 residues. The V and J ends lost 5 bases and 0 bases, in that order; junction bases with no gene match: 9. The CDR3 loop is CASSRSGGPESTDTQYF. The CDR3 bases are TGTGCCAGCAGTCGTAGCGGGGGACCCGAAAGCACAGATACGCAGTATTTT.

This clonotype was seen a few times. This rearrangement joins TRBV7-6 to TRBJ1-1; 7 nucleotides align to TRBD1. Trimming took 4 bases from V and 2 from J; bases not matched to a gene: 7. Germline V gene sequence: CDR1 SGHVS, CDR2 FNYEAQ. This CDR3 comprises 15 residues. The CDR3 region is CASSSEQGQNTEAFF. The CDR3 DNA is TGTGCCAGCAGCTCGGAACAGGGGCAAAACACTGAAGCTTTCTTT.

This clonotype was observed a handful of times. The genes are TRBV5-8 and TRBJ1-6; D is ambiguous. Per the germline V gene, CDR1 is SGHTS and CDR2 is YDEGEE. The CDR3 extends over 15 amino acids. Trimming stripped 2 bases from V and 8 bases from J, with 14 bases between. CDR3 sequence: CASSFSSVAYSPLHF. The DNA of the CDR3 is TGTGCCAGCAGCTTTTCGTCAGTGGCCTATTCACCCCTCCACTTT. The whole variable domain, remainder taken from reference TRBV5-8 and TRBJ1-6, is EAGVTQSPTHLIKTRGQQATLRCSPISGHTSVYWYQQALGLGLQFLLWYDEGEERNRGNFPPRFSGRQFPNYSSELNVNALELEDSALYLCASSFSSVAYSPLHFGNGTRLTVT.

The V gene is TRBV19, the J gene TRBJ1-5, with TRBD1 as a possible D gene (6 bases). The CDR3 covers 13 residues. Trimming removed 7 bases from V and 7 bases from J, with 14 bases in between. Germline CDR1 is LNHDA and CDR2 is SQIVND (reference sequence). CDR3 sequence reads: CASTDRMEQPQHF. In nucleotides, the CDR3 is TGTGCCAGTACTGACAGGATGGAACAGCCCCAGCATTTT.

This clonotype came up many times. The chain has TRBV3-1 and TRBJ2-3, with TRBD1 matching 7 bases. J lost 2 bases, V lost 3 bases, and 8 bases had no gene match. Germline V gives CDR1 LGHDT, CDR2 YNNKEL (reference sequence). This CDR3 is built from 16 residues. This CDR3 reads CASSHETGSSTDTQYF. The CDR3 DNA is TGTGCCAGCAGCCACGAGACAGGGTCCTCCACAGATACGCAGTATTTT.

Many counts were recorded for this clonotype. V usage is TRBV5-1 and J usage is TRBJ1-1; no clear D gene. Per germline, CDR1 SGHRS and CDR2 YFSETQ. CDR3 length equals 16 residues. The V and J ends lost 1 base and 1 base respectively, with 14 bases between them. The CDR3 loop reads CASSLTGRSANTEAFF. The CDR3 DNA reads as TGCGCCAGCAGCTTGACGGGAAGGTCTGCGAACACTGAAGCTTTCTTT.

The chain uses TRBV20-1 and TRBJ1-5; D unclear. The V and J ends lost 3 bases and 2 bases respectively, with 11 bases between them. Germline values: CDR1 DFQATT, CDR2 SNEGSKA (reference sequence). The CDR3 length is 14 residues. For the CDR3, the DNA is TGCAGTGCTAGTTCGTGGGAGGGCAATCAGCCCCAGCATTTT. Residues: CSASSWEGNQPQHF.